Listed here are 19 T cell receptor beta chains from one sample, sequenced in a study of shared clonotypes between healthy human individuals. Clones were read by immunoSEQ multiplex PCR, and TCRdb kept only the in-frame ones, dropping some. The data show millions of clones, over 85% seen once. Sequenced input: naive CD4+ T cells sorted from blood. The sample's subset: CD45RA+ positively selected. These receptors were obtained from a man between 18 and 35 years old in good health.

CDR3 loop: CASSSGLADYEQYF. Written as DNA, the CDR3 is TGTGCCAGCAGCTCTGGACTAGCGGACTACGAGCAGTACTTC. The chain uses TRBV11-2 and TRBJ2-7, with 10 bases matching TRBD2. Trimming took 4 bases from V and 3 from J; bases not matched to a gene: 3. This CDR3 comprises 14 residues. Germline V gives CDR1 SGHAT, CDR2 FQNNGV.

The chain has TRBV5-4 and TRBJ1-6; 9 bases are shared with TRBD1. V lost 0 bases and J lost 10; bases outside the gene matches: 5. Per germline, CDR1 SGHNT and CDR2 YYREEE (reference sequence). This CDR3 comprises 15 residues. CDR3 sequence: CASSLAGTGSSPLHF. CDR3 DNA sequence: TGTGCCAGCAGCTTGGCCGGGACAGGGTCATCACCCCTCCACTTT.

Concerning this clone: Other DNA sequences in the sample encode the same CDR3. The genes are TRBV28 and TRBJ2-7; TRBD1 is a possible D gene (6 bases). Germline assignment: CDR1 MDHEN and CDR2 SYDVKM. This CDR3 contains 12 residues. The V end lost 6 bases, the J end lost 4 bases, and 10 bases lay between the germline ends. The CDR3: CASRGQTYEQYF. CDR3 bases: TGTGCCAGCAGAGGACAGACGTACGAGCAGTACTTC.

CDR3 sequence: CAWSRETVGYQPQHF. The CDR3 nucleotides are TGTGCCTGGAGTAGGGAGACAGTTGGTTATCAGCCCCAGCATTTT. The chain has TRBV30 and TRBJ1-5, with TRBD1 as a possible D gene (5 bases). The V end was cut by 2 bases, the J end by 5 bases, with 16 bases between. Germline CDR1 and CDR2: GTSNPN and SVGIG (reference sequence). The CDR3 is 15 amino acids.

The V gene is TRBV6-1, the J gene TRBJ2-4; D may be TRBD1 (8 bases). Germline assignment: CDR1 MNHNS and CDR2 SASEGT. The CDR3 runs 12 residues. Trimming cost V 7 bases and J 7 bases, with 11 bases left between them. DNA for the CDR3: TGTGCCAGCACACAGGGGGGGAACATTCAGTACTTC. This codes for CASTQGGNIQYF.

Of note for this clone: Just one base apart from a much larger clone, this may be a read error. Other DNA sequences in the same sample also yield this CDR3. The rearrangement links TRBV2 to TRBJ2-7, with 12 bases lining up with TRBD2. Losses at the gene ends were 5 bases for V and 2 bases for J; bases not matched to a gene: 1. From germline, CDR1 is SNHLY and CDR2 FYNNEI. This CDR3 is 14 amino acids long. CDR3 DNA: TGTGCCAGCAGTCTAGCGGGGGGGCCCTACGAGCAGTACTTC. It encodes CASSLAGGPYEQYF.

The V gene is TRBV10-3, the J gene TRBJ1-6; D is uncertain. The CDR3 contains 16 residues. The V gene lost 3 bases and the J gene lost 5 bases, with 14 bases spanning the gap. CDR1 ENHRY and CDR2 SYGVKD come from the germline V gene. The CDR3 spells CAISDYPLSHNSPLHF. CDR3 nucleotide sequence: TGTGCCATCAGTGACTATCCTCTCTCTCATAATTCACCCCTCCACTTT.

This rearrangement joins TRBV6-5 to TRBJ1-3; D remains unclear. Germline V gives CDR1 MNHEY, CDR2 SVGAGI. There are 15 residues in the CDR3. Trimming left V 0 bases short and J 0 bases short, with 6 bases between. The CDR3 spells CASSYSRVSGNTIYF. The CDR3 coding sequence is TGTGCCAGCAGTTACTCGCGGGTCTCTGGAAACACCATATATTTT.

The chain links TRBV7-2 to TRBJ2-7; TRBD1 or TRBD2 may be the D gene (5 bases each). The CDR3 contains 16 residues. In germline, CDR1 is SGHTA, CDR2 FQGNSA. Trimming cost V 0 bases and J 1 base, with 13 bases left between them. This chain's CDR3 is CASSLAVGERSYEQYF. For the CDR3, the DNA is TGTGCCAGCAGCTTAGCGGTAGGGGAGAGGTCCTACGAGCAGTACTTC.

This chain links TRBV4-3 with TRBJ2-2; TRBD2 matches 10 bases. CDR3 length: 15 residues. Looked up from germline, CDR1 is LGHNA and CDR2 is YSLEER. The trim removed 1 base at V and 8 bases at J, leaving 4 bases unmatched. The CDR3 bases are TGCGCCAGCAGCCAAGGTCTAGCGGGAGATGGGGAGCTGTTTTTT. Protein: CASSQGLAGDGELFF.

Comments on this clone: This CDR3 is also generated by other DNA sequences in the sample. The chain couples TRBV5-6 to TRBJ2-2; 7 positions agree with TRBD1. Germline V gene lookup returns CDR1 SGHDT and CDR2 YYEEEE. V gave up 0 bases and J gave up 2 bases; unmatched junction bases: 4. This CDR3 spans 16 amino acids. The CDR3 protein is CASSLVDRRNTGELFF. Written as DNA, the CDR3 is TGTGCCAGCAGCTTGGTGGACAGGAGAAACACCGGGGAGCTGTTTTTT. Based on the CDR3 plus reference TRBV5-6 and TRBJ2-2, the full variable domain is DAGVTQSPTHLIKTRGQQVTLRCSPKSGHDTVSWYQQALGQGPQFIFQYYEEEERQRGNFPDRFSGHQFPNYSSELNVNALLLGDSALYLCASSLVDRRNTGELFFGEGSRLTVL.

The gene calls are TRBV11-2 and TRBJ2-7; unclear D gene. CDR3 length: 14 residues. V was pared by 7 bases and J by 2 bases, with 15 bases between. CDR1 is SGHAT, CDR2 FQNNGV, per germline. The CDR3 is CASTLGRGPYEQYF. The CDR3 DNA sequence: TGTGCCAGCACCCTCGGACGTGGGCCCTACGAGCAGTACTTC.

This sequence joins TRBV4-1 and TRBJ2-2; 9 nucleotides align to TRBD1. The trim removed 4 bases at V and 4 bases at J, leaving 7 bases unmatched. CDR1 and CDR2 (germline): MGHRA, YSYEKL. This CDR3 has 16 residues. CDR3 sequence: CASSLRGTGTTGELFF. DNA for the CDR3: TGCGCCAGCAGCCTGCGAGGGACAGGGACCACCGGGGAGCTGTTTTTT.

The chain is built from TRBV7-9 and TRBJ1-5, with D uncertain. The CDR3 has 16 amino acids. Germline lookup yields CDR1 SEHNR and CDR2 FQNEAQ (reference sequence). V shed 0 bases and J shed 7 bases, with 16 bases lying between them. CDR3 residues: CASSLASGQIMQPQHF. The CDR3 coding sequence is TGTGCCAGCAGCTTAGCGAGTGGGCAAATAATGCAGCCCCAGCATTTT.

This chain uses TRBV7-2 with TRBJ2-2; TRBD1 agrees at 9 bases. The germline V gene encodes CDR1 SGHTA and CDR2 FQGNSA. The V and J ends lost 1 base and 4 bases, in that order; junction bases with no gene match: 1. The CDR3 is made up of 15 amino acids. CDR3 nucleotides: TGTGCCAGCAGCTTAGACAGGGGGCTCACCGGGGAGCTGTTTTTT. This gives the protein CASSLDRGLTGELFF.

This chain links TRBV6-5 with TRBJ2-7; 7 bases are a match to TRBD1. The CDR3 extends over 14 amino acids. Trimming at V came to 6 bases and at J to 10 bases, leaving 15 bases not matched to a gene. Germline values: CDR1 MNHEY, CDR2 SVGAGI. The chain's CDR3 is CASRRGQLLNVQYF. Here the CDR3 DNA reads TGTGCCAGCAGACGGGGACAGCTCCTAAACGTTCAGTACTTC.

CDR3 loop: CASSKNDLGYTF. CDR3 bases: TGTGCCAGCAGCAAAAACGACCTGGGCTACACCTTC. V usage is TRBV9 and J usage is TRBJ1-2; D not resolved. Germline lookup yields CDR1 SGDLS and CDR2 YYNGEE. The CDR3 length is 12 residues. Trimming took off 4 bases at V and 8 bases at J, with 12 bases between the two ends.

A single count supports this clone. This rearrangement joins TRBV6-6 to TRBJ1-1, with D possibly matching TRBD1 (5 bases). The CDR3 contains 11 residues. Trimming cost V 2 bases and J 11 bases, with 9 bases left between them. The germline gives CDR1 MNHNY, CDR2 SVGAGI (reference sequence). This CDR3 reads CASSYRGSAFF. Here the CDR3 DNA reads TGTGCCAGCAGTTACAGGGGATCGGCTTTCTTT.

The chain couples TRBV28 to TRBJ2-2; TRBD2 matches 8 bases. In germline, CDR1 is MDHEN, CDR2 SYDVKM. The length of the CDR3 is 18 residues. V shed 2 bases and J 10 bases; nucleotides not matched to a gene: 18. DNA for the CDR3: TGTGCCAGCAGTTTACGGAGCGGGGGCGCAACTTCAAGGCTGGAGCTGTTTTTT. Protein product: CASSLRSGGATSRLELFF.